The entry below gives a single TCR beta chain sequence along with its context. Amplification used 60 Vbeta primers and 13 Jbeta primers. Generated by immunoSEQ multiplex PCR, the TCRdb table keeps only in-frame clones and is missing some. The repertoire has approximately 60,000 clones, about 82% of them found once; the top ten carry approximately 1.4%. This specimen belongs to a study of cytomegalovirus exposure and HLA in healthy donors. Sequencing was done on a sample of PBMCs. The TCR comes from a man aged 25 to 40 in good health and CMV-seronegative.

CDR3 nucleotide sequence: TGTGCCAGTAGTATAGCTGCCGGCAGGGGGGAAGGTCAGCCCCAGCATTTT. It translates to CASSIAAGRGEGQPQHF. The chain employs TRBV19 and TRBJ1-5; 7 bases align to TRBD1. Germline CDR1 is LNHDA and CDR2 is SQIVND (reference sequence). The ends lost 1 base at V and 6 bases at J; junction bases unmatched: 12. The CDR3 contains 17 residues.